Described below is a single TCR beta chain sequence and its context. Original handling: Cell counts per sample came from amplifying reference gene primers. Sequenced by immunoSEQ multiplex PCR; TCRdb stores in-frame clones only, minus some. V, J and clone size are taken as reported in that table, and D and trimming were inferred from the DNA itself. The sample has around 300,000 clones, around 86% seen once. The data originate from a study of blood T cell repertoires in COVID-19. About the study: The origin of the acute and convalescent COVID-19 samples was the United States, Italy and Spain. Sample material is recorded as cDNA or gDNA derived from T cells, B-cell-depleted T cells, or PBMCs.

In germline, CDR1 is SGHNT, CDR2 YYREEE (reference sequence). J lost 5 bases, V lost 3 bases, and 8 bases had no gene match. The CDR3 length is 16 residues. The sequencing sample was made of peripheral blood. The clonotype originates from a woman in her thirties with active or convalescent COVID-19. The chain is built from TRBV5-4 and TRBJ1-2, with 12 nucleotides matching TRBD1. As DNA, the CDR3 is TGTGCCAGCAGCTGGGGACAGGGGGCGCAAAGTTATGGCTACACCTTC. Translating it yields CASSWGQGAQSYGYTF.